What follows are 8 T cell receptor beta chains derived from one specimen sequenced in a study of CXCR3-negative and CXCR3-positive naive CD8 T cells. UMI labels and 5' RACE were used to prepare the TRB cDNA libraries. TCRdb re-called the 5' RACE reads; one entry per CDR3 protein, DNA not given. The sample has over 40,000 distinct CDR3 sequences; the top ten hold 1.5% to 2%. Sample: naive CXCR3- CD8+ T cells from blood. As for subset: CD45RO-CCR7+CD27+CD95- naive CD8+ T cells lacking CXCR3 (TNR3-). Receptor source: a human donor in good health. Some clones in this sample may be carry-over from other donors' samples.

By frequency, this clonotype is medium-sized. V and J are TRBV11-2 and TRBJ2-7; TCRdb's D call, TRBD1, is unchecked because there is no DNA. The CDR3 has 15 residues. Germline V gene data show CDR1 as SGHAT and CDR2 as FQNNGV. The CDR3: CASSFRDRVSYEQYF.

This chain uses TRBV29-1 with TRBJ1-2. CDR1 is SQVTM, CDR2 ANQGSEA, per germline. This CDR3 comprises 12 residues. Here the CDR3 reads CSVGSHGYGYTF. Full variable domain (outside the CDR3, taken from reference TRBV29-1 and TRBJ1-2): SAVISQKPSRDICQRGTSLTIQCQVDSQVTMMFWYRQQPGQSLTLIATANQGSEATYESGFVIDKFPISRPNLTFSTLTVSNMSPEDSSIYLCSVGSHGYGYTFGSGTRLTVV.

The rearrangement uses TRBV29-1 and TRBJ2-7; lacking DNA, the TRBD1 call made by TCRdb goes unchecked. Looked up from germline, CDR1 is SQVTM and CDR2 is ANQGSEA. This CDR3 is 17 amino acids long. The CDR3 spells CSVEDEGSRTGSYEQYF.

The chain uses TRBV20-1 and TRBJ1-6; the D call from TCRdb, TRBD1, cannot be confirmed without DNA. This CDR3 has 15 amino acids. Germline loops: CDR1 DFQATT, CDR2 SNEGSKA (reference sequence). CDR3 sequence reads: CSARPQGQGGSPLHF.

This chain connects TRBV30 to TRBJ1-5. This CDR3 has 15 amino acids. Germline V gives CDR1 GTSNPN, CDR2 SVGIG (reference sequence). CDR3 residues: CAWSVPQGINQPQHF.

The CDR3 sequence is CASSTQEGAGQPQHF. The rearrangement uses TRBV7-9 and TRBJ1-5; with no DNA, the TCRdb D assignment of TRBD1 cannot be verified. The CDR3 extends over 15 amino acids. CDR1 is SEHNR and CDR2 is FQNEAQ in the germline V gene (reference sequence).

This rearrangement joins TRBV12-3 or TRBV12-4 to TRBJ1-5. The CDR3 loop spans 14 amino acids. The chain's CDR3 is CASSLGAGNQPQHF.

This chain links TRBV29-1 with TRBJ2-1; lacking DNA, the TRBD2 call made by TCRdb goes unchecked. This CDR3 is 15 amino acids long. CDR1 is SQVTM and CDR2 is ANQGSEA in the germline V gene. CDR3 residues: CSVHRGAGLYNEQFF.